What follows are 24 T cell receptor beta chains derived from one specimen sequenced in a study of T cells after posttransplantation cyclophosphamide. Treatment was busulfan-fludarabine conditioning, a marrow graft, and cyclophosphamide on days +3 and +4. Clones were sequenced by immunoSEQ multiplex PCR, and TCRdb holds only the in-frame ones, with some missing. The sample yields 17,000 or so clones, 92% seen once. The starting material was CD4+ T cells sorted from blood, obtained after allogeneic stem cell transplant with posttransplant cyclophosphamide. These receptors originate from a male patient aged 55 to 69 who received an allogeneic stem cell transplant from a related donor and was CMV-positive. These T cells may partly come from the graft donor.

V gene TRBV6-5 combines with J gene TRBJ2-7; D might be TRBD1 (6 bases). CDR3 length: 15 amino acids. CDR1 is MNHEY, CDR2 SVGAGI, per germline. The germline V and J ends were trimmed by 6 bases and 1 base, with 16 bases remaining between them. CDR3: CASREQGGVSYEQYF. The CDR3 region has the DNA TGTGCCAGCAGAGAACAGGGTGGGGTATCCTACGAGCAGTACTTC.

The chain recombines TRBV2 with TRBJ2-1; 16 bases are shared with TRBD2. Trimming at V came to 5 bases and at J to 10 bases, leaving 5 bases not matched to a gene. CDR1 and CDR2 from the germline V gene are SNHLY and FYNNEI. This CDR3 is 15 amino acids long. The CDR3 DNA is TGTGCCAGCAGTTCCGGGACTAGCGGGGGGGTCGAGCAGTTCTTC. Translation: CASSSGTSGGVEQFF.

This chain uses TRBV6-5 with TRBJ1-3; D perhaps matches TRBD1 (6 bases). The CDR3 has 14 residues. Deletions cut 4 bases from V and 1 base from J, with 8 bases between. CDR1 MNHEY and CDR2 SVGAGI come from the germline V gene. CDR3 region: CASSFRGSGNTIYF. CDR3 in DNA: TGTGCCAGCAGTTTTAGGGGGTCTGGAAACACCATATATTTT.

The rearrangement links TRBV7-2 to TRBJ1-3, with 9 bases lining up with TRBD1. In germline, CDR1 is SGHTA, CDR2 FQGNSA. The CDR3 extends over 15 amino acids. V shed 3 bases, J shed 3 bases, and the junction held 3 bases outside the gene matches. The CDR3 nucleotides read TGTGCCAGCAGCTTCGGACAGGGGAATGGAAACACCATATATTTT. This translates into CASSFGQGNGNTIYF.

Notes on this clone: The junction shows a germline mismatch at one end, possibly a read error. V is TRBV4-3 and J is TRBJ1-2, with 8 bases fitting TRBD1. Germline assignment: CDR1 LGHNA and CDR2 YSLEER. The length of the CDR3 is 13 residues. The CDR3 is CASSQDINTGGYF. CDR3 nucleotide sequence: TGCGCCAGCAGCCAAGATATAAATACAGGGGGTTACTTC.

The chain is built from TRBV11-2 and TRBJ1-6, with 7 bases aligning to TRBD1. V dropped 5 bases and J dropped 14; count of bases not matched to a gene: 3. CDR3 length equals 11 residues. The V gene's germline CDR1 is SGHAT and CDR2 FQNNGV. CDR3: CASSIQGSLHF. The CDR3 nucleotides are TGTGCCAGCAGCATACAGGGGTCCCTCCACTTT.

The gene calls are TRBV7-2 and TRBJ1-5, with 9 bases that match TRBD1. The CDR3 sequence is 15 residues long. V lost 8 bases and J lost 4; bases outside the gene matches: 9. Germline CDR1 reads SGHTA; CDR2 reads FQGNSA. In DNA form, the CDR3 reads TGTGCCAGCGGACCCGGGACAGGGAAGAATCAGCCCCAGCATTTT. It codes for CASGPGTGKNQPQHF.

The chain is built from TRBV2 and TRBJ2-3; the D is unclear. There are 11 residues in the CDR3. Germline V gives CDR1 SNHLY, CDR2 FYNNEI. V shed 5 bases and J shed 3 bases, with 3 bases lying between them. The CDR3 region is CASSSTDTQYF. The CDR3 DNA reads TGTGCCAGCAGTTCTACAGATACGCAGTATTTT. The full variable domain, rest sourced from reference TRBV2 and TRBJ2-3, is EPEVTQTPSHQVTQMGQEVILRCVPISNHLYFYWYRQILGQKVEFLVSFYNNEISEKSEIFDDQFSVERPDGSNFTLKIRSTKLEDSAMYFCASSSTDTQYFGPGTRLTVL.

V usage is TRBV27 and J usage is TRBJ1-1; tentative D call: TRBD1 (6 bases). V was shortened by 5 bases and J by 0 bases, with 16 bases between the two germline ends. Germline CDR1 is MNHEY and CDR2 is SMNVEV (reference sequence). The CDR3 sequence is 16 residues long. In DNA, the CDR3 is TGTGCCAGCAGTATCACAGGGACCATCATGAACACTGAAGCTTTCTTT. Protein: CASSITGTIMNTEAFF.

V is TRBV5-1 and J is TRBJ2-5; the D gene is possibly TRBD2 (6 bases). The CDR3 consists of 14 residues. Trimming took 4 bases from V and 2 from J, leaving 12 bases between them. From germline, CDR1 is SGHRS and CDR2 YFSETQ. The CDR3 DNA reads as TGCGCCAGCAGCCCGGGACTTCCTCAAGAGACCCAGTACTTC. It specifies CASSPGLPQETQYF.

The rearrangement joins TRBV6-5 to TRBJ1-1, with no clear D. The germline V gene encodes CDR1 MNHEY and CDR2 SVGAGI. The CDR3 is 15 amino acids. The ends were cut back, 6 bases at V and 0 bases at J, with 14 bases in the middle. The CDR3 sequence: CASSPRRQVNTEAFF. CDR3 in DNA: TGTGCCAGCAGCCCGAGGAGGCAGGTGAACACTGAAGCTTTCTTT.

This clone was observed a single time. The genes are TRBV5-1 and TRBJ2-3, with TRBD2 matching 15 bases. CDR1 SGHRS and CDR2 YFSETQ come from the germline V gene. This CDR3 contains 20 residues. The V and J ends lost 4 bases and 2 bases, in that order; junction bases with no gene match: 14. CDR3 sequence: CASSPPGGLAGGRNTDTQYF. CDR3 in DNA: TGCGCCAGCAGCCCCCCTGGGGGACTAGCGGGGGGTAGGAACACAGATACGCAGTATTTT.

The V gene is TRBV7-9, the J gene TRBJ2-7; possible D gene TRBD1, 6 bases. Between the trimmed V and J ends, which lost 6 bases and 6 bases, there was a span of 18 bases. The V gene's germline CDR1 is SEHNR and CDR2 FQNEAQ (reference sequence). The CDR3 has 14 amino acids. In DNA, the CDR3 is TGTGCCAGCAGTACTACCTTACAGGGTTCCGAGCAGTACTTC. Amino acid sequence: CASSTTLQGSEQYF.

The gene calls are TRBV28 and TRBJ1-1; TRBD1 might be the D (6 bases). Germline CDR1 is MDHEN and CDR2 is SYDVKM. This CDR3 comprises 14 residues. Deletions cut 3 bases from V and 3 bases from J, with 11 bases between. CDR3 protein: CASSLGGGDTEAFF. DNA of the CDR3: TGTGCCAGCAGTTTGGGAGGGGGAGACACTGAAGCTTTCTTT.

Only a few counts were recorded for this clone. This chain uses TRBV28 with TRBJ1-2, with D perhaps matching TRBD1 (5 bases). CDR1 and CDR2 from the germline V gene are MDHEN and SYDVKM. V lost 6 bases and J lost 4, with 9 bases in between. This CDR3 comprises 12 residues. The CDR3 region is CASRGGGYGYTF. The CDR3 coding sequence is TGTGCCAGCAGGGGCGGGGGCTATGGCTACACCTTC.

The chain couples TRBV15 to TRBJ1-1; 7 bases fit TRBD1. The V gene end was trimmed by 6 bases and the J gene end by 9 bases; junction bases not matched to a gene: 4. CDR1 LNHNV and CDR2 YYDKDF come from the germline V gene (reference sequence). This CDR3 is built from 11 residues. CDR3 amino acids: CATSAGGKAFF. The CDR3 DNA reads TGTGCCACCAGTGCAGGGGGGAAAGCTTTCTTT.

This clone was picked up one time. The V gene is TRBV7-2, the J gene TRBJ1-1; unclear D gene. The V gene's germline CDR1 is SGHTA and CDR2 FQGNSA. V shed 5 bases and J shed 4 bases, with 11 bases lying between them. The CDR3 runs to 13 residues. The CDR3 DNA is TGTGCCAGCAGCCGCCGGAGGAGCACTGAAGCTTTCTTT. Its translation is CASSRRRSTEAFF. The variable domain in full, completed from reference TRBV7-2 and TRBJ1-1, reads GAGVSQSPSNKVTEKGKDVELRCDPISGHTALYWYRQSLGQGLEFLIYFQGNSAPDKSGLPSDRFSAERTGGSVSTLTIQRTQQEDSAVYLCASSRRRSTEAFFGQGTRLTVV.

The chain is built from TRBV5-4 and TRBJ1-2; D gene ambiguous. In germline, CDR1 is SGHNT, CDR2 YYREEE (reference sequence). CDR3 length: 14 amino acids. V lost 4 bases and J lost 4, with 14 bases in between. DNA for the CDR3: TGTGCCAGCAGCCAAACTGGACGGGGCTATGGCTACACCTTC. Its translation: CASSQTGRGYGYTF.

The rearrangement uses TRBV6-1 and TRBJ2-3; 9 bases line up with TRBD1. This CDR3 spans 14 amino acids. CDR1 is MNHNS and CDR2 is SASEGT in the germline V gene. The V and J ends lost 6 bases and 3 bases, in that order; junction bases with no gene match: 4. The CDR3: CASSWGQGTDTQYF. CDR3 DNA sequence: TGTGCCAGCAGCTGGGGACAGGGTACAGATACGCAGTATTTT.

The J gene is TRBJ2-3, the V gene TRBV7-3; 11 positions agree with TRBD1. The CDR3 loop spans 12 amino acids. J lost 10 bases, V lost 4 bases, and 1 base had no gene match. Germline V CDR1 and CDR2: SGHTA, FQGTGA. The CDR3 loop reads CASSSGQGAQYF. For the CDR3, the DNA is TGTGCCAGCAGCTCGGGACAGGGGGCGCAGTATTTT.

This clone came up once. V is TRBV11-2 and J is TRBJ1-2; TRBD1 is a possible D gene (5 bases). V was clipped by 1 base and J by 4 bases, with 7 bases between them. This CDR3 has 13 amino acids. Germline V gene lookup returns CDR1 SGHAT and CDR2 FQNNGV. The CDR3: CASSLGQFYGYTF. CDR3 coding DNA: TGTGCCAGCAGCTTAGGACAGTTCTATGGCTACACCTTC.

This chain joins TRBV7-9 and TRBJ2-5; D unresolved. The V and J ends lost 3 bases and 4 bases respectively, with 3 bases between them. CDR1 is SEHNR and CDR2 is FQNEAQ in the germline V gene (reference sequence). This CDR3 region has 11 residues. The CDR3 coding sequence is TGTGCCAGCAGCTTCTCAGAGACCCAGTACTTC. Translation: CASSFSETQYF.

This clone was picked up one time. This chain's CDR3 is CASRWDRGRSNQPQHF. In DNA, the CDR3 is TGTGCCAGCAGATGGGACAGGGGTAGGAGCAATCAGCCCCAGCATTTT. The V call is TRBV2, the J call TRBJ1-5; 10 bases align to TRBD1. Per the germline V gene, CDR1 is SNHLY and CDR2 is FYNNEI. The CDR3 extends over 16 amino acids. V lost 6 bases and J lost 1; bases outside the gene matches: 6. The variable domain in full, with the rest retrieved from reference TRBV2 and TRBJ1-5, is EPEVTQTPSHQVTQMGQEVILRCVPISNHLYFYWYRQILGQKVEFLVSFYNNEISEKSEIFDDQFSVERPDGSNFTLKIRSTKLEDSAMYFCASRWDRGRSNQPQHFGDGTRLSIL.

CDR3 DNA: TGTGCCAGCAGCGTACAGACAGGGGTCTACAATGAGCAGTTCTTC. It yields the protein CASSVQTGVYNEQFF. The chain combines TRBV9 with TRBJ2-1; TRBD1 agrees at 8 bases. Unmatched junction bases numbered 3, after V lost 1 base and J lost 3 bases. The CDR3 spans 15 residues. Germline assignment: CDR1 SGDLS and CDR2 YYNGEE. Together with reference TRBV9 and TRBJ2-1, the CDR3 gives the full variable domain: DSGVTQTPKHLITATGQRVTLRCSPRSGDLSVYWYQQSLDQGLQFLIQYYNGEERAKGNILERFSAQQFPDLHSELNLSSLELGDSALYFCASSVQTGVYNEQFFGPGTRLTVL.